This T cell receptor (beta chain) was sequenced during a study of shared clonotypes between healthy human individuals. An approximately 210 ng quantity of DNA, 30,000 to 35,000 T cell genomes, went into the sorted-subset replicate PCRs. As processed by the authors: Junction-only immunoSEQ sequences carried no quality scores, so filtering differed. TCRdb's table, derived via immunoSEQ multiplex PCR, lists solely in-frame clones and lacks some. The D gene and trimming were derived from the DNA, and the V and J assignments and clone size from that table. The sample lists about a million clones; roughly 80% were seen once. With respect to this clone: Other nucleotide sequences from this sample produce the same CDR3.

The CDR3 has 12 residues. Germline V gene data show CDR1 as MDHEN and CDR2 as SYDVKM. V was clipped by 6 bases and J by 7 bases; unmatched bases: 3. This clonotype originated in a man between 18 and 35 years old in good health. Some clones in this sample may be carry-over from other donors' samples. Sequencing was carried out using memory CD4+ T cells from PBMCs. Described subset: CD45RA-negative fraction. The rearrangement joins TRBV28 to TRBJ2-7; TRBD2 matches at 10 bases. CDR3 nucleotides: TGTGCCAGCAGCCAACTAGCGGGAGAGCAGTACTTC. Translation gives CASSQLAGEQYF.